This T cell receptor beta chain emerged from a study of cytomegalovirus exposure and HLA in healthy donors. With regard to this clone: No antigen is known for it.

General study findings and limits: A later look showed TCR association rates differing by HLA locus, highest for DRB1 and lowest for HLA-C. As a later analysis showed, a missense DCLRE1C variant was linked to trimming of TCR beta V- and J-genes. The number of N-insertions in an Asian-associated ancestry cluster was reportedly below the approximately 690-donor mean in a later analysis.

It was with 60 Vbeta and 13 Jbeta primers that the PCR ran. TCRdb keeps only in-frame clones here, not all; method: immunoSEQ multiplex PCR. The profile covers around 200,000 clones, with around 80% appearing a single time and less than 2% taken by the ten largest. Material for sequencing was PBMCs. This clonotype originated in a man aged 50 to 59 in good health and CMV-seronegative.

The chain's CDR3 is CASSEGLGREDTQYF. CDR3 bases: TGTGCCAGCAGCGAAGGACTAGGTCGAGAAGATACGCAGTATTTT. This rearrangement joins TRBV5-4 to TRBJ2-3; 7 bases map to TRBD2. The J segment lost 5 bases and the V segment lost 4 bases, leaving 10 bases of the junction unmatched. In germline, CDR1 is SGHNT, CDR2 YYREEE (reference sequence). This CDR3 is 15 amino acids long.